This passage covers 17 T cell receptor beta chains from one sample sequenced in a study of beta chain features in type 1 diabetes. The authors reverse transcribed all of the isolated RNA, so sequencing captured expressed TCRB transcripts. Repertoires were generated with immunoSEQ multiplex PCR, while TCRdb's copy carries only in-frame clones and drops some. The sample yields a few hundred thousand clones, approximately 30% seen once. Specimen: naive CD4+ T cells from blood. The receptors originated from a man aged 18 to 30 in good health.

CDR3: CAWSVGDRDYGYTF. CDR3 in DNA: TGTGCCTGGAGTGTAGGGGACAGGGACTATGGCTACACCTTC. V usage is TRBV30 and J usage is TRBJ1-2; 9 bases align to TRBD1. With 0 bases clipped from V and 3 bases from J, the junction kept 2 bases outside the gene matches. CDR1 GTSNPN and CDR2 SVGIG come from the germline V gene (reference sequence). This CDR3 is 14 amino acids long.

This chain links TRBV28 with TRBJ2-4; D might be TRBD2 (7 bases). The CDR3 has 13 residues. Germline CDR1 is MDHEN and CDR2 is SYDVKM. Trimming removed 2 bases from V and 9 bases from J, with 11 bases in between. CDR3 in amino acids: CASSLTGRGIQYF. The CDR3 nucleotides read TGTGCCAGCAGTTTAACAGGGAGGGGCATTCAGTACTTC.

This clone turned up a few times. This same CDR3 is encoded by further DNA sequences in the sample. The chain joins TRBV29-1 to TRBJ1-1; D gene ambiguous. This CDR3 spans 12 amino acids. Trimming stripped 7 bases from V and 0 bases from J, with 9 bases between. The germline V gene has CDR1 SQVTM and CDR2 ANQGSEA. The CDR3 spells CSAGRLNTEAFF. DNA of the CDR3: TGCAGCGCCGGACGTCTGAACACTGAAGCTTTCTTT.

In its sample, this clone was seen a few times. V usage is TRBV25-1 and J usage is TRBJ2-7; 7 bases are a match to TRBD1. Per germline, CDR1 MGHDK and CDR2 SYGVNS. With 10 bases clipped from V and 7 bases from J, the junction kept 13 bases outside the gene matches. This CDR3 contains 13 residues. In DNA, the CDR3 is TGTGCCACGAACGGCAGGGGACAGAGGGAGCAGTACTTC. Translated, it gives CATNGRGQREQYF.

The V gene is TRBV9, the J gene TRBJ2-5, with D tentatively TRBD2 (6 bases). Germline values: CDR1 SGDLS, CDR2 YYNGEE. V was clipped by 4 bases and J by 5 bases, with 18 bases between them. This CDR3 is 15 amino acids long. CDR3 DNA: TGTGCCAGCAGCCCGATGACTAGTACGGGCGAGACCCAGTACTTC. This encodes CASSPMTSTGETQYF.

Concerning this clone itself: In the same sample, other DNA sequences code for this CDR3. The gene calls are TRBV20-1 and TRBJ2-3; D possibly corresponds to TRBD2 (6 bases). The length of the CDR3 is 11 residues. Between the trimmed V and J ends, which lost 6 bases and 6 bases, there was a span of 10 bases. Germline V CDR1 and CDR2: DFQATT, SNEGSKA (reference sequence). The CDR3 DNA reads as TGCAGTGCGAGCCTAGCGGATACGCAGTATTTT. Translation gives CSASLADTQYF.

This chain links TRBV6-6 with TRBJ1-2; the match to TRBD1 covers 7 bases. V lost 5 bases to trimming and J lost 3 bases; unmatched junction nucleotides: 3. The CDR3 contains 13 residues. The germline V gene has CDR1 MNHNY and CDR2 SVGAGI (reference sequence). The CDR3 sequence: CASSQGEHYGYTF. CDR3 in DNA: TGTGCCAGCAGTCAGGGGGAACACTATGGCTACACCTTC.

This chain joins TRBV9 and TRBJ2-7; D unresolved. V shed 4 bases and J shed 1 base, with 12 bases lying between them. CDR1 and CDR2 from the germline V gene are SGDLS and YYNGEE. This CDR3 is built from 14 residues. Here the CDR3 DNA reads TGTGCCAGCAGCCCACGACCGAGATCCTACGAGCAGTACTTC. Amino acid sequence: CASSPRPRSYEQYF.

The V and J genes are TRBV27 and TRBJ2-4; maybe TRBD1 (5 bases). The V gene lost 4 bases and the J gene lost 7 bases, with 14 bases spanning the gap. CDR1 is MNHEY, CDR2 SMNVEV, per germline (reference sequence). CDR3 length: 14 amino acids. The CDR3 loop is CASSWAGLGNIQYF. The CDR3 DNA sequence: TGTGCCAGCAGTTGGGCAGGGTTGGGCAACATTCAGTACTTC.

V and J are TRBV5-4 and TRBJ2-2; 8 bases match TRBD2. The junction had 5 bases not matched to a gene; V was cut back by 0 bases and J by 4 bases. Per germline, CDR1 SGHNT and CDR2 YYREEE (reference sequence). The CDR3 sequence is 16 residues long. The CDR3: CASSLDGTSLTGELFF. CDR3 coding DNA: TGTGCCAGCAGCTTGGATGGGACTAGTCTCACCGGGGAGCTGTTTTTT.

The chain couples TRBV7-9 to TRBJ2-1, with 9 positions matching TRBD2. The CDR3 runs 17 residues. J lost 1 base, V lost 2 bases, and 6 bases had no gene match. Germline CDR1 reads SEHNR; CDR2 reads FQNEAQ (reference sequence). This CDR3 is CASSLTLTSGSYNEQFF. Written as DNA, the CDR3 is TGTGCCAGCAGCTTAACGTTGACTAGCGGTTCCTACAATGAGCAGTTCTTC. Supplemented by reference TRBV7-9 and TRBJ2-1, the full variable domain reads DTGVSQNPRHKITKRGQNVTFRCDPISEHNRLYWYRQTLGQGPEFLTYFQNEAQLEKSRLLSDRFSAERPKGSFSTLEIQRTEQGDSAMYLCASSLTLTSGSYNEQFFGPGTRLTVL.

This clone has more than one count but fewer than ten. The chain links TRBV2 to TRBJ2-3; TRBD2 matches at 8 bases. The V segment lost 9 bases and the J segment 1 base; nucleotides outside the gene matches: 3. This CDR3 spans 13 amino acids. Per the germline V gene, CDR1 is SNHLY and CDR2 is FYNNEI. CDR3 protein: CARETSGTDTQYF. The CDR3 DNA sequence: TGTGCCAGGGAGACTAGCGGCACAGATACGCAGTATTTT.

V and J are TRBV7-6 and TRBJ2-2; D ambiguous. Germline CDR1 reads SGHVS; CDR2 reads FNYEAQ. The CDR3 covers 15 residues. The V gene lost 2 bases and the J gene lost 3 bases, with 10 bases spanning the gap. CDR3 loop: CASSLRSRHTGELFF. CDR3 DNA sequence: TGTGCCAGCAGCTTAAGGTCTAGACACACCGGGGAGCTGTTTTTT. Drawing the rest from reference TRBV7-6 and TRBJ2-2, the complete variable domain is GAGVSQSPRYKVTKRGQDVALRCDPISGHVSLYWYRQALGQGPEFLTYFNYEAQQDKSGLPNDRFSAERPEGSISTLTIQRTEQRDSAMYRCASSLRSRHTGELFFGEGSRLTVL.

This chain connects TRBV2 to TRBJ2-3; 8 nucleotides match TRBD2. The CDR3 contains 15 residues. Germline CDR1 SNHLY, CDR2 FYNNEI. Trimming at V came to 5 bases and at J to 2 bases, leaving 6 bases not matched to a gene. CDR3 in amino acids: CASSRVLAATDTQYF. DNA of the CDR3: TGTGCCAGCAGTCGGGTACTAGCGGCCACAGATACGCAGTATTTT.

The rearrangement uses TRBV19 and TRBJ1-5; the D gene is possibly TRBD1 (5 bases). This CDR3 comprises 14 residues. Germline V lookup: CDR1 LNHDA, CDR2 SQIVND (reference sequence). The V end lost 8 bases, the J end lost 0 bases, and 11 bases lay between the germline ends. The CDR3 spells CASVRGASNQPQHF. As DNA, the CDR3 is TGTGCCAGTGTTCGAGGGGCTAGCAATCAGCCCCAGCATTTT.

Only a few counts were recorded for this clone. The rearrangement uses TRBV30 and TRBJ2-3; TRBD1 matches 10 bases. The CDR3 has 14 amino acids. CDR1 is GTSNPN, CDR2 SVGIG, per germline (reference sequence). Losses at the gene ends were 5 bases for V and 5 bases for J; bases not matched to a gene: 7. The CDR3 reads CAWGDRGRGDTQYF. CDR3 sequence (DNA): TGTGCCTGGGGTGACAGGGGGCGTGGAGATACGCAGTATTTT.

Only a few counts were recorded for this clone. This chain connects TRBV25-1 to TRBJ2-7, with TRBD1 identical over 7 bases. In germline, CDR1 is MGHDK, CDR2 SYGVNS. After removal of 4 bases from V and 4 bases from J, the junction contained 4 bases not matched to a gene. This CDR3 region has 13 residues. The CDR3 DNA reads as TGTGCCAGCAGTGCTGCCAGGGGGTACGAGCAGTACTTC. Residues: CASSAARGYEQYF.